These 15 T cell receptor beta chains were sequenced from one sample in a study of blood T cell repertoires in COVID-19. Sequencing used immunoSEQ multiplex PCR; TCRdb keeps in-frame clones, though not all of them. This sample has roughly 150,000 clones, with about 86% found just once. Material: PBMCs or T cells enriched from blood (not recorded which). The receptors stem from a man aged 45-65 years who had recovered from COVID-19.

V usage is TRBV5-4 and J usage is TRBJ2-1; 15 nucleotides match TRBD2. There are 17 residues in the CDR3. The V gene end was trimmed by 4 bases and the J gene end by 2 bases; junction bases not matched to a gene: 4. Germline V lookup: CDR1 SGHNT, CDR2 YYREEE (reference sequence). The CDR3, as DNA: TGTGCCAGCAGCCGGGGACTAGCGGGGGGTGCCTACAATGAGCAGTTCTTC. Protein sequence: CASSRGLAGGAYNEQFF.

V usage is TRBV6-2 or TRBV6-3 and J usage is TRBJ2-1; 8 nucleotides align to TRBD1. The V and J ends lost 5 bases and 0 bases, in that order; junction bases with no gene match: 6. The germline gives CDR1 MNHEY, CDR2 SVGEGT. CDR3 size: 16 residues. The CDR3 is CASSDRGPPSYNEQFF. The CDR3 nucleotides read TGTGCCAGCAGTGACAGGGGACCACCCTCCTACAATGAGCAGTTCTTC.

The J gene is TRBJ2-3, the V gene TRBV5-6; 8 bases agree with TRBD1. This CDR3 is built from 16 residues. Germline lookup yields CDR1 SGHDT and CDR2 YYEEEE. J lost 1 base, V lost 4 bases, and 8 bases had no gene match. CDR3 DNA: TGTGCCAGCAGCCTCCAGGGGGCTTGGCGCACAGATACGCAGTATTTT. It is translated as CASSLQGAWRTDTQYF.

This clone was counted a few times. The rearrangement links TRBV20-1 to TRBJ2-1; weak D call: TRBD1 (5 bases). The CDR3 is made up of 11 amino acids. CDR1 and CDR2 (germline): DFQATT, SNEGSKA (reference sequence). V lost 6 bases to trimming and J lost 14 bases, with 17 bases between them. This CDR3 is CSARQSFMEFF. The CDR3 DNA sequence: TGCAGTGCCCGACAGTCGTTTATGGAGTTCTTC.

V and J are TRBV7-9 and TRBJ2-7, with D perhaps matching TRBD1 (6 bases). The V end lost 1 base, the J end lost 2 bases, and 15 bases lay between the germline ends. Per germline, CDR1 SEHNR and CDR2 FQNEAQ (reference sequence). This CDR3 is 16 amino acids long. CDR3 sequence (DNA): TGTGCCAGCAGCTTAGTCCGGGACACGAGAACCTACGAGCAGTACTTC. Its translation is CASSLVRDTRTYEQYF.

The DNA for the CDR3 is TGTGCCTGGAGTACCGGGACAATCGCCTCACCCCTCCACTTT. It translates to CAWSTGTIASPLHF. The chain uses TRBV30 and TRBJ1-6; tentatively, D is TRBD1 (6 bases). The germline V and J ends were trimmed by 2 bases and 10 bases, with 15 bases remaining between them. The germline V gene encodes CDR1 GTSNPN and CDR2 SVGIG (reference sequence). This CDR3 has 14 residues.

The chain is built from TRBV7-2 and TRBJ1-5; 7 nucleotides line up with TRBD1. In germline, CDR1 is SGHTA, CDR2 FQGNSA. V was pared by 4 bases and J by 7 bases, with 4 bases of the junction left unmatched. The CDR3 length is 13 residues. The CDR3 DNA reads TGTGCCAGCAGCTCTGACAGGGTCCAGCCCCAGCATTTT. This translates into CASSSDRVQPQHF.

The V and J genes are TRBV9 and TRBJ1-4; D unclear. V gave up 4 bases and J gave up 8 bases, with 24 bases separating them. This CDR3 has 17 amino acids. Looked up from germline, CDR1 is SGDLS and CDR2 is YYNGEE. CDR3: CASSPRGMEGISEKLFF. The DNA of the CDR3 is TGTGCCAGCAGCCCACGTGGAATGGAGGGAATAAGCGAAAAACTGTTTTTT.

In this sample, this clone turned up many times. This sequence joins TRBV19 and TRBJ2-3; TRBD2 might be the D (5 bases). The CDR3 is 16 residues long. Trimming took 6 bases from V and 0 from J, leaving 16 bases between them. The germline V gene has CDR1 LNHDA and CDR2 SQIVND (reference sequence). Here the CDR3 reads CASSPSEGYSTDTQYF. CDR3 sequence (DNA): TGTGCCAGTAGCCCAAGCGAGGGATACAGCACAGATACGCAGTATTTT.

This chain links TRBV3-1 (or the pseudogene TRBV3-2) with TRBJ1-4; the D is unclear. Looked up from germline, CDR1 is LGHDT and CDR2 is YNNKEL (reference sequence). The CDR3 length is 16 residues. V was clipped by 1 base and J by 0 bases, with 9 bases between them. The CDR3 reads CASSQGAGTTNEKLFF. CDR3 in DNA: TGTGCCAGCAGCCAAGGTGCCGGGACAACTAATGAAAAACTGTTTTTT.

This chain links TRBV7-5 with TRBJ1-6; TRBD1 was called by the table and not checked on the DNA. TRBV7-5 is a pseudogene segment. The CDR3 totals 19 residues. CDR3 DNA: TGTGCCAGAAGCCCCGGGACACCTAACGAGAGCTCCTATAATTCACCCCTCCACTTT. It encodes CARSPGTPNESSYNSPLHF.

The sample holds one count of this clone. The rearrangement joins TRBV5-4 to TRBJ2-5, with 7 bases that match TRBD2. From germline, CDR1 is SGHNT and CDR2 YYREEE (reference sequence). This CDR3 has 16 residues. The ends lost 3 bases at V and 0 bases at J; junction bases unmatched: 8. CDR3 nucleotides: TGTGCCAGCAGCTCGGAGGAGCGGGGCTACCAAGAGACCCAGTACTTC. Encoded protein: CASSSEERGYQETQYF.

The chain links TRBV5-1 to TRBJ2-1; 9 nucleotides agree with TRBD2. Germline V gene data show CDR1 as SGHRS and CDR2 as YFSETQ. This CDR3 comprises 15 residues. With 4 bases clipped from V and 3 bases from J, the junction kept 5 bases outside the gene matches. CDR3 nucleotide sequence: TGCGCCAGCAGCAACGTAGCGGGGGTCTACAATGAGCAGTTCTTC. Its protein is CASSNVAGVYNEQFF.

This rearrangement joins TRBV5-6 to TRBJ2-1, with TRBD2 matching over 10 bases. Trimming took 4 bases from V and 4 from J; bases not matched to a gene: 5. This CDR3 comprises 15 residues. The V gene's germline CDR1 is SGHDT and CDR2 YYEEEE. CDR3 amino acids: CASSPPSGGYNEQFF. DNA for the CDR3: TGTGCCAGCAGCCCCCCTAGCGGGGGTTACAATGAGCAGTTCTTC.

This clone has only a few counts. This chain links TRBV3-1 (or the pseudogene TRBV3-2) with TRBJ1-1; TRBD1 matches 9 bases. CDR3 length equals 18 residues. Germline V gene lookup returns CDR1 LGHDT and CDR2 YNNKEL (reference sequence). V was clipped by 1 base and J by 2 bases; unmatched bases: 11. The CDR3 loop reads CASSQGMNRGLLNTEAFF. In DNA, the CDR3 is TGTGCCAGCAGCCAAGGTATGAACAGGGGGCTTTTAAACACTGAAGCTTTCTTT.